This TCR beta chain emerged from a study of PD-1 blockade in classical Hodgkin lymphoma. Study-wide results and limits: Those achieving complete response showed baseline diversity like newly diagnosed patients. Researchers reported that CD4+ TCR diversity, though not CD8+, rose significantly by C4D1.

Note on this clone: Its antigen is not identified.

The CDR3 has 15 amino acids. CDR1 and CDR2 (germline): SGHDT, YYEEEE. V was clipped by 0 bases and J by 6 bases, with 15 bases between them. Time point noted: cycle 4 day 1 (C4D1), after 5 to 7 weeks of nivolumab. Each of the patients experienced relapse following autologous stem cell transplantation, and their brentuximab vedotin exposure differed. The assay was immunoSEQ multiplex PCR, and TCRdb's table has in-frame clones only and misses some. The sample carries about 44,000 clones, 60% to 70% recorded once. The source was peripheral blood mononuclear cells (PBMCs), collected before the fourth cycle of nivolumab. The chain joins TRBV5-6 to TRBJ1-2; D possibly corresponds to TRBD1 (5 bases). This clonotype was sampled from a human donor with classical Hodgkin lymphoma. Here the CDR3 reads CASSLGVREADGYTF. Here the CDR3 DNA reads TGTGCCAGCAGCTTGGGTGTCAGGGAGGCGGATGGCTACACCTTC.